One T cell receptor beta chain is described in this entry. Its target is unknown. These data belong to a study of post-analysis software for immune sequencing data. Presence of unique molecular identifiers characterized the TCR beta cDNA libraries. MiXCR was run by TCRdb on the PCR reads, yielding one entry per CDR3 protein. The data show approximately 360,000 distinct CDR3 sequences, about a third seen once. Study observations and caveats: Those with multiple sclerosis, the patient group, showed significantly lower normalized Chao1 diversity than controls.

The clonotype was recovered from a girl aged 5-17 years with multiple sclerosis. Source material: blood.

Written as DNA, the CDR3 is TGTGCCAGCAGTGGGGGGATCGGCTACGAGCAGTACTTC. Amino acids: CASSGGIGYEQYF. The V gene is TRBV6-4, the J gene TRBJ2-7; D tentatively reads TRBD1 or TRBD2 (5 bases each). CDR1 MRHNA and CDR2 SNTAGT come from the germline V gene. The CDR3 extends over 13 amino acids. V was clipped by 4 bases and J by 3 bases, with 10 bases between them.